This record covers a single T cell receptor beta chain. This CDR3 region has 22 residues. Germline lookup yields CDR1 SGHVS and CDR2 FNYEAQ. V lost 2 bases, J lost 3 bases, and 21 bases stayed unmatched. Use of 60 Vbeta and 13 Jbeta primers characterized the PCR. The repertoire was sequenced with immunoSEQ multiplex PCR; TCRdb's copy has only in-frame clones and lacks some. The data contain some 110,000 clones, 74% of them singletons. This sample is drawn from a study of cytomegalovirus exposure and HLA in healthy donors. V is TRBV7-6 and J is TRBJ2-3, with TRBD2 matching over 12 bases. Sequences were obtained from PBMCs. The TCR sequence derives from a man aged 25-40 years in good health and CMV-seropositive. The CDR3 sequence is CASSLRVRASSGGDSPTDTQYF. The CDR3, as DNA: TGTGCCAGCAGCTTAAGGGTGAGGGCGTCTAGCGGGGGGGACTCTCCTACAGATACGCAGTATTTT.